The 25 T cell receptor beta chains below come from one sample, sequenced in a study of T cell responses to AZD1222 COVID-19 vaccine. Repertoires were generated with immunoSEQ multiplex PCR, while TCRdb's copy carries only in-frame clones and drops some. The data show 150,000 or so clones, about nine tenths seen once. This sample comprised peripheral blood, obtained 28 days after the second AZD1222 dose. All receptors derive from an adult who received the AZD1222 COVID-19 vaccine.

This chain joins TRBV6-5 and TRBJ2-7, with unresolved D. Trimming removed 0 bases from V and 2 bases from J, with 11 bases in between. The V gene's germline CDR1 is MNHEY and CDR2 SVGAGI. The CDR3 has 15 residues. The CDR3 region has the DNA TGTGCCAGCAGTTACTCGATGTTGGGAACCTACGAGCAGTACTTC. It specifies CASSYSMLGTYEQYF.

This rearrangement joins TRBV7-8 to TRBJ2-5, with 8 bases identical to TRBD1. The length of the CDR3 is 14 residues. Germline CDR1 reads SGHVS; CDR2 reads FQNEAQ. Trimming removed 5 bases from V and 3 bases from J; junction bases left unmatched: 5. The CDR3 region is CASSADREEETQYF. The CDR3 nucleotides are TGTGCCAGCAGCGCGGACAGGGAGGAAGAGACCCAGTACTTC.

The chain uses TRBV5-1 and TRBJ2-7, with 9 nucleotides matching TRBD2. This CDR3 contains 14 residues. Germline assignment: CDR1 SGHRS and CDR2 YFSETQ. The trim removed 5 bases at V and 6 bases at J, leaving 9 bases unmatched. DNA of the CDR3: TGCGCCAGCAGGGCTGCGGGAGGGCCGAGCGAGCAGTACTTC. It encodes CASRAAGGPSEQYF.

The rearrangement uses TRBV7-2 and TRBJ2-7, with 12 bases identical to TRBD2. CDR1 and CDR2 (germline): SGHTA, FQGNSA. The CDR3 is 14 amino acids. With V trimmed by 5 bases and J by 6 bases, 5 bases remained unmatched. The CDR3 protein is CASSPRLAGAEQYF. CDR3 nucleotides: TGTGCCAGCAGCCCCAGACTAGCGGGAGCCGAGCAGTACTTC.

CDR3 DNA sequence: TGTGCCAGCAGCTGGGGACAGGGTGAAGCTTTCTTT. This translates into CASSWGQGEAFF. The rearrangement uses TRBV5-4 and TRBJ1-1; 9 positions agree with TRBD1. Germline V CDR1 and CDR2: SGHNT, YYREEE (reference sequence). The CDR3 runs to 12 residues. The trim removed 3 bases at V and 7 bases at J, leaving 1 base unmatched.

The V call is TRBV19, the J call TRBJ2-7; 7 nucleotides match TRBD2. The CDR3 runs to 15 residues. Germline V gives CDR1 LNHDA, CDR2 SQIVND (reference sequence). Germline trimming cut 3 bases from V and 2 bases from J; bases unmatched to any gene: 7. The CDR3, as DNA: TGTGCCAGTAGTATTGGCGGGAGAGGTCCCTACGAGCAGTACTTC. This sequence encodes CASSIGGRGPYEQYF. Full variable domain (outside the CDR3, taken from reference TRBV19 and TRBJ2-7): DGGITQSPKYLFRKEGQNVTLSCEQNLNHDAMYWYRQDPGQGLRLIYYSQIVNDFQKGDIAEGYSVSREKKESFPLTVTSAQKNPTAFYLCASSIGGRGPYEQYFGPGTRLTVT.

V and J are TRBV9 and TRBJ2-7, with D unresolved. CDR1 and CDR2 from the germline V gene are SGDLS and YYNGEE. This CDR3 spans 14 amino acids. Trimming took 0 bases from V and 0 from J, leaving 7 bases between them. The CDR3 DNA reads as TGTGCCAGCAGCGTAGCCGCGACCTCCTACGAGCAGTACTTC. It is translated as CASSVAATSYEQYF.

The CDR3 DNA reads as TGTGCCAGCAGTTACTCAGGCAGGGGTTACGAGCAGTACTTC. This gives the protein CASSYSGRGYEQYF. The V and J genes are TRBV6-2 or TRBV6-3 and TRBJ2-7; perhaps TRBD1 as D (6 bases). Germline CDR1 and CDR2: MNHEY and SVGEGT. V was pared by 0 bases and J by 4 bases, with 10 bases between. The CDR3 contains 14 residues.

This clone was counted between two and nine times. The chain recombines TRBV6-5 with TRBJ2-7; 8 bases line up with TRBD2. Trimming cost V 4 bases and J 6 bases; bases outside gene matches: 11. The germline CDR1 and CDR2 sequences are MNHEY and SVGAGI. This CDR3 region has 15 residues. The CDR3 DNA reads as TGTGCCAGCAGTTCAGGGACTAGTCTCGTCTCCGAGCAGTACTTC. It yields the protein CASSSGTSLVSEQYF.

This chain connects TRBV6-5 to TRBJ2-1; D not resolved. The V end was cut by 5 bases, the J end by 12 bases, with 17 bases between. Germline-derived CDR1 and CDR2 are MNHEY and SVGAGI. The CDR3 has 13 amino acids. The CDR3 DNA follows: TGTGCCAGCAGTCCGGTAGGCGTATTGGGGCAGTTCTTC. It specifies CASSPVGVLGQFF.

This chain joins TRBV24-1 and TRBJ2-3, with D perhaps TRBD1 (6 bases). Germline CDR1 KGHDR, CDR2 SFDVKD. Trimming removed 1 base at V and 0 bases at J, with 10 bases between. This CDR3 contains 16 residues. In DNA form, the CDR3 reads TGTGCCACCAGTGATTTAAGGACAGCGAGCACAGATACGCAGTATTTT. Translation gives CATSDLRTASTDTQYF.

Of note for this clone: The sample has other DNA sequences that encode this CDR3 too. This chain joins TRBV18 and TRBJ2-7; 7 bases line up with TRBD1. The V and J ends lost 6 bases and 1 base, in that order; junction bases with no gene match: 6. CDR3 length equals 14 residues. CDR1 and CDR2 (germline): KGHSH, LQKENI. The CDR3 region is CASSRTGLSYEQYF. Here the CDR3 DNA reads TGTGCCAGCTCGCGGACAGGTCTGTCCTACGAGCAGTACTTC.

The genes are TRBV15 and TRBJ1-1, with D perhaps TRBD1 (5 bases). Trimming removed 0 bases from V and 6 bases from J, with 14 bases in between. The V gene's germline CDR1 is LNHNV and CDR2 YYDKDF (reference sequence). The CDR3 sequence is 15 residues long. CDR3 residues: CATSRDILGDSEAFF. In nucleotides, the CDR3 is TGTGCCACCAGCAGAGATATTTTAGGGGACTCTGAAGCTTTCTTT. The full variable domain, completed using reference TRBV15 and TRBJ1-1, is DAMVIQNPRYQVTQFGKPVTLSCSQTLNHNVMYWYQQKSSQAPKLLFHYYDKDFNNEADTPDNFQSRRPNTSFCFLDIRSPGLGDTAMYLCATSRDILGDSEAFFGQGTRLTVV.

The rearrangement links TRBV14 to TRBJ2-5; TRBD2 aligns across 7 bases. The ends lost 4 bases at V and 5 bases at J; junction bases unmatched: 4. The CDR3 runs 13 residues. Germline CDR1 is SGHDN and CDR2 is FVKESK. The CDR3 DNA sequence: TGTGCCAGCAGCCTGGGAGGGTCGGAGACCCAGTACTTC. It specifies CASSLGGSETQYF.

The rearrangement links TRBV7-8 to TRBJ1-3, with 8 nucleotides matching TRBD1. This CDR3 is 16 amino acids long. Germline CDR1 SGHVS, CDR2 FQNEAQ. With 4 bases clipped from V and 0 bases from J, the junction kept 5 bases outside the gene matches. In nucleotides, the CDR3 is TGTGCCAGCAGCTCGACAGGGGCCCTCTCTGGAAACACCATATATTTT. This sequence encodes CASSSTGALSGNTIYF.

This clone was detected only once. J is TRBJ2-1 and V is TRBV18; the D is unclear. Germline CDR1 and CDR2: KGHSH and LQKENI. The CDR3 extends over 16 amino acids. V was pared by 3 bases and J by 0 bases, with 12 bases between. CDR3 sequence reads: CASSPVGSSSYNEQFF. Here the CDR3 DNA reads TGTGCCAGCTCACCGGTCGGGTCCAGCTCCTACAATGAGCAGTTCTTC.

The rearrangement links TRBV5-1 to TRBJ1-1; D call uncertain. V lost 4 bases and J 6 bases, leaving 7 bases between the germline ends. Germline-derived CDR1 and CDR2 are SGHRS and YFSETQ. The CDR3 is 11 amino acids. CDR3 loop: CASSLGPEAFF. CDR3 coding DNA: TGCGCCAGCAGCCTCGGGCCTGAAGCTTTCTTT.

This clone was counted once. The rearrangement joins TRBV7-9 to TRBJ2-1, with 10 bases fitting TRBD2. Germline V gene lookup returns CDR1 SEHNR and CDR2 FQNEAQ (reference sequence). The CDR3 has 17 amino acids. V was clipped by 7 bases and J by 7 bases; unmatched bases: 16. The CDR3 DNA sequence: TGTGCCAGCATCCAGGGGCTAGCGGGAGACTCCGGGAATGAGCAGTTCTTC. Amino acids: CASIQGLAGDSGNEQFF.

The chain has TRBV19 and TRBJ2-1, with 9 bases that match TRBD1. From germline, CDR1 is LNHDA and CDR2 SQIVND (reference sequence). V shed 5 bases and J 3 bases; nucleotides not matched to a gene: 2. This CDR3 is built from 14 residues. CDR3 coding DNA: TGTGCCAGTAGTCGACAGGGGGGCTACAATGAGCAGTTCTTC. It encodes CASSRQGGYNEQFF.

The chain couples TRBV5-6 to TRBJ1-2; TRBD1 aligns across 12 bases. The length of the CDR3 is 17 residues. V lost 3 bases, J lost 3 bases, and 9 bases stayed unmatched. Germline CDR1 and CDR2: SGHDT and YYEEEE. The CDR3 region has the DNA TGTGCCAGCAGCTCATTCCGGGACAGGGGGCGCGACTATGGCTACACCTTC. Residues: CASSSFRDRGRDYGYTF.

As DNA, the CDR3 is TGTGCCAGCAGTTCCGGGGACAGGAATAATCAGCCCCAGCATTTT. It encodes CASSSGDRNNQPQHF. The chain carries TRBV6-5 and TRBJ1-5, with TRBD1 identical over 8 bases. J gave up 4 bases and V 4 bases, and 6 bases lay outside the gene matches. Germline loops: CDR1 MNHEY, CDR2 SVGAGI. This CDR3 has 15 residues.

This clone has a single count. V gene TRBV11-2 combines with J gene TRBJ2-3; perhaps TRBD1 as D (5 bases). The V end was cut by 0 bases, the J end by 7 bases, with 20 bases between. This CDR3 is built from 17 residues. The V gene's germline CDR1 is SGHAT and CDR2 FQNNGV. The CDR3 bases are TGTGCCAGCAGCTTAGATCGGTGGGGCAGGACCGGTAATACGCAGTATTTT. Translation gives CASSLDRWGRTGNTQYF.

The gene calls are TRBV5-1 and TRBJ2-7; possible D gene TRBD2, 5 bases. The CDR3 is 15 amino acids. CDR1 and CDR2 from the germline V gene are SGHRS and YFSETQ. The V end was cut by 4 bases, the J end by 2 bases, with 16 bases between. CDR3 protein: CASSLRLSPTYEQYF. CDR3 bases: TGCGCCAGCAGCCTTAGACTATCCCCAACCTACGAGCAGTACTTC.

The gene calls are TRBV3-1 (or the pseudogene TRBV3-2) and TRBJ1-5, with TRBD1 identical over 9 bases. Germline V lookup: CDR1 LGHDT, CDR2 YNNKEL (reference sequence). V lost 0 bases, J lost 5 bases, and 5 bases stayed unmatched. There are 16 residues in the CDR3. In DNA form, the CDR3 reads TGTGCCAGCAGCCAAGAAGGGACAGGGATTGATCAGCCCCAGCATTTT. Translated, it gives CASSQEGTGIDQPQHF.

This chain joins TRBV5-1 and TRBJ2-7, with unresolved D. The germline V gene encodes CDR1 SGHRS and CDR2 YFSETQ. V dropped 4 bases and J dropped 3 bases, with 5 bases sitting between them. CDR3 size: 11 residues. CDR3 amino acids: CASSDFYEQYF. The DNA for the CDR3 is TGCGCCAGCAGCGACTTCTACGAGCAGTACTTC. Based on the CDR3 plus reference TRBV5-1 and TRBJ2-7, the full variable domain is KAGVTQTPRYLIKTRGQQVTLSCSPISGHRSVSWYQQTPGQGLQFLFEYFSETQRNKGNFPGRFSGRQFSNSRSEMNVSTLELGDSALYLCASSDFYEQYFGPGTRLTVT.